One and the same sample provided the 8 T cell receptor beta chains below, sequenced in a study of blood T cell repertoires in COVID-19. Data came from immunoSEQ multiplex PCR; TCRdb stores just in-frame clones and leaves some out. The table lists roughly 160,000 clones, approximately 90% of them singletons, with roughly 0.56% in the top ten. The sequenced material came from peripheral blood. Every receptor here comes from a man aged 45-65 years with acute or convalescent COVID-19.

The chain has TRBV7-9 and TRBJ2-4, with a tentative D call TRBD2 (5 bases). The CDR3 runs 15 residues. Trimming left V 4 bases short and J 0 bases short, with 10 bases between. Germline CDR1 reads SEHNR; CDR2 reads FQNEAQ (reference sequence). The CDR3 DNA reads as TGTGCCAGCAGCTCAACCGGGGTAGCCAAAAACATTCAGTACTTC. Encoded protein: CASSSTGVAKNIQYF.

This sequence joins TRBV5-1 and TRBJ2-3, with D maybe TRBD2 (7 bases). V lost 1 base to trimming and J lost 5 bases, with 17 bases between them. Germline assignment: CDR1 SGHRS and CDR2 YFSETQ. The CDR3 is 16 amino acids. The CDR3 DNA sequence: TGCGCCAGCAGCTTGAGGGGGGGCCGTGTAGAAGATACGCAGTATTTT. Translating gives CASSLRGGRVEDTQYF. The whole variable domain, remainder taken from reference TRBV5-1 and TRBJ2-3, is KAGVTQTPRYLIKTRGQQVTLSCSPISGHRSVSWYQQTPGQGLQFLFEYFSETQRNKGNFPGRFSGRQFSNSRSEMNVSTLELGDSALYLCASSLRGGRVEDTQYFGPGTRLTVL.

CDR3 sequence: CATSEIATGNQPQHF. In DNA form, the CDR3 reads TGTGCCACCAGCGAAATCGCGACGGGAAATCAGCCCCAGCATTTT. The chain uses TRBV15 and TRBJ1-5; D gene unclear. Trimming cost V 5 bases and J 4 bases, with 15 bases left between them. CDR1 is LNHNV and CDR2 is YYDKDF in the germline V gene (reference sequence). The CDR3 runs to 15 residues.

Here the CDR3 DNA reads TGTGCCACCAGTGATTTATGGGCAGGGTGCCTCCAATCCCCCTACGAGCAGTACGTC. This translates into CATSDLWAGCLQSPYEQYV. The chain combines TRBV24-1 with TRBJ2-7; possibly TRBD1 for D (5 bases). The CDR3 totals 19 residues. With 1 base removed from V and 2 bases from J, the gap between germline ends came to 23 bases. Per germline, CDR1 KGHDR and CDR2 SFDVKD.

This chain uses TRBV9 with TRBJ2-5, with 8 bases fitting TRBD1. This CDR3 is built from 15 residues. The ends lost 2 bases at V and 3 bases at J; junction bases unmatched: 6. Germline lookup yields CDR1 SGDLS and CDR2 YYNGEE. The CDR3 loop is CASSVTPTGEETQYF. CDR3 DNA sequence: TGTGCCAGCAGCGTCACCCCGACAGGGGAAGAGACCCAGTACTTC.

This chain connects TRBV3-1 (or the pseudogene TRBV3-2) to TRBJ1-2; 7 nucleotides align to TRBD1. The CDR3 sequence is 15 residues long. Germline CDR1 reads LGHDT; CDR2 reads YNNKEL (reference sequence). J lost 8 bases, V lost 4 bases, and 13 bases had no gene match. CDR3: CASSRAGTAVGGYTF. The CDR3, as DNA: TGTGCCAGCAGCCGAGCCGGGACAGCCGTTGGGGGCTACACCTTC.

The chain joins TRBV2 to TRBJ2-4; D remains unclear. CDR1 is SNHLY, CDR2 FYNNEI, per germline. The CDR3 has 16 amino acids. The germline V and J ends were trimmed by 4 bases and 0 bases, with 13 bases remaining between them. The CDR3 region is CASSVRAALAKNIQYF. DNA for the CDR3: TGTGCCAGCAGTGTTCGAGCCGCCTTAGCCAAAAACATTCAGTACTTC.

CDR3 sequence: CASTTGKTDTQYF. In DNA form, the CDR3 reads TGTGCCAGTACAACGGGAAAGACAGATACGCAGTATTTT. The V call is TRBV19, the J call TRBJ2-3, with D possibly being TRBD2 (5 bases). The CDR3 spans 13 residues. Deletions cut 7 bases from V and 3 bases from J, with 11 bases between. The V gene's germline CDR1 is LNHDA and CDR2 SQIVND (reference sequence).